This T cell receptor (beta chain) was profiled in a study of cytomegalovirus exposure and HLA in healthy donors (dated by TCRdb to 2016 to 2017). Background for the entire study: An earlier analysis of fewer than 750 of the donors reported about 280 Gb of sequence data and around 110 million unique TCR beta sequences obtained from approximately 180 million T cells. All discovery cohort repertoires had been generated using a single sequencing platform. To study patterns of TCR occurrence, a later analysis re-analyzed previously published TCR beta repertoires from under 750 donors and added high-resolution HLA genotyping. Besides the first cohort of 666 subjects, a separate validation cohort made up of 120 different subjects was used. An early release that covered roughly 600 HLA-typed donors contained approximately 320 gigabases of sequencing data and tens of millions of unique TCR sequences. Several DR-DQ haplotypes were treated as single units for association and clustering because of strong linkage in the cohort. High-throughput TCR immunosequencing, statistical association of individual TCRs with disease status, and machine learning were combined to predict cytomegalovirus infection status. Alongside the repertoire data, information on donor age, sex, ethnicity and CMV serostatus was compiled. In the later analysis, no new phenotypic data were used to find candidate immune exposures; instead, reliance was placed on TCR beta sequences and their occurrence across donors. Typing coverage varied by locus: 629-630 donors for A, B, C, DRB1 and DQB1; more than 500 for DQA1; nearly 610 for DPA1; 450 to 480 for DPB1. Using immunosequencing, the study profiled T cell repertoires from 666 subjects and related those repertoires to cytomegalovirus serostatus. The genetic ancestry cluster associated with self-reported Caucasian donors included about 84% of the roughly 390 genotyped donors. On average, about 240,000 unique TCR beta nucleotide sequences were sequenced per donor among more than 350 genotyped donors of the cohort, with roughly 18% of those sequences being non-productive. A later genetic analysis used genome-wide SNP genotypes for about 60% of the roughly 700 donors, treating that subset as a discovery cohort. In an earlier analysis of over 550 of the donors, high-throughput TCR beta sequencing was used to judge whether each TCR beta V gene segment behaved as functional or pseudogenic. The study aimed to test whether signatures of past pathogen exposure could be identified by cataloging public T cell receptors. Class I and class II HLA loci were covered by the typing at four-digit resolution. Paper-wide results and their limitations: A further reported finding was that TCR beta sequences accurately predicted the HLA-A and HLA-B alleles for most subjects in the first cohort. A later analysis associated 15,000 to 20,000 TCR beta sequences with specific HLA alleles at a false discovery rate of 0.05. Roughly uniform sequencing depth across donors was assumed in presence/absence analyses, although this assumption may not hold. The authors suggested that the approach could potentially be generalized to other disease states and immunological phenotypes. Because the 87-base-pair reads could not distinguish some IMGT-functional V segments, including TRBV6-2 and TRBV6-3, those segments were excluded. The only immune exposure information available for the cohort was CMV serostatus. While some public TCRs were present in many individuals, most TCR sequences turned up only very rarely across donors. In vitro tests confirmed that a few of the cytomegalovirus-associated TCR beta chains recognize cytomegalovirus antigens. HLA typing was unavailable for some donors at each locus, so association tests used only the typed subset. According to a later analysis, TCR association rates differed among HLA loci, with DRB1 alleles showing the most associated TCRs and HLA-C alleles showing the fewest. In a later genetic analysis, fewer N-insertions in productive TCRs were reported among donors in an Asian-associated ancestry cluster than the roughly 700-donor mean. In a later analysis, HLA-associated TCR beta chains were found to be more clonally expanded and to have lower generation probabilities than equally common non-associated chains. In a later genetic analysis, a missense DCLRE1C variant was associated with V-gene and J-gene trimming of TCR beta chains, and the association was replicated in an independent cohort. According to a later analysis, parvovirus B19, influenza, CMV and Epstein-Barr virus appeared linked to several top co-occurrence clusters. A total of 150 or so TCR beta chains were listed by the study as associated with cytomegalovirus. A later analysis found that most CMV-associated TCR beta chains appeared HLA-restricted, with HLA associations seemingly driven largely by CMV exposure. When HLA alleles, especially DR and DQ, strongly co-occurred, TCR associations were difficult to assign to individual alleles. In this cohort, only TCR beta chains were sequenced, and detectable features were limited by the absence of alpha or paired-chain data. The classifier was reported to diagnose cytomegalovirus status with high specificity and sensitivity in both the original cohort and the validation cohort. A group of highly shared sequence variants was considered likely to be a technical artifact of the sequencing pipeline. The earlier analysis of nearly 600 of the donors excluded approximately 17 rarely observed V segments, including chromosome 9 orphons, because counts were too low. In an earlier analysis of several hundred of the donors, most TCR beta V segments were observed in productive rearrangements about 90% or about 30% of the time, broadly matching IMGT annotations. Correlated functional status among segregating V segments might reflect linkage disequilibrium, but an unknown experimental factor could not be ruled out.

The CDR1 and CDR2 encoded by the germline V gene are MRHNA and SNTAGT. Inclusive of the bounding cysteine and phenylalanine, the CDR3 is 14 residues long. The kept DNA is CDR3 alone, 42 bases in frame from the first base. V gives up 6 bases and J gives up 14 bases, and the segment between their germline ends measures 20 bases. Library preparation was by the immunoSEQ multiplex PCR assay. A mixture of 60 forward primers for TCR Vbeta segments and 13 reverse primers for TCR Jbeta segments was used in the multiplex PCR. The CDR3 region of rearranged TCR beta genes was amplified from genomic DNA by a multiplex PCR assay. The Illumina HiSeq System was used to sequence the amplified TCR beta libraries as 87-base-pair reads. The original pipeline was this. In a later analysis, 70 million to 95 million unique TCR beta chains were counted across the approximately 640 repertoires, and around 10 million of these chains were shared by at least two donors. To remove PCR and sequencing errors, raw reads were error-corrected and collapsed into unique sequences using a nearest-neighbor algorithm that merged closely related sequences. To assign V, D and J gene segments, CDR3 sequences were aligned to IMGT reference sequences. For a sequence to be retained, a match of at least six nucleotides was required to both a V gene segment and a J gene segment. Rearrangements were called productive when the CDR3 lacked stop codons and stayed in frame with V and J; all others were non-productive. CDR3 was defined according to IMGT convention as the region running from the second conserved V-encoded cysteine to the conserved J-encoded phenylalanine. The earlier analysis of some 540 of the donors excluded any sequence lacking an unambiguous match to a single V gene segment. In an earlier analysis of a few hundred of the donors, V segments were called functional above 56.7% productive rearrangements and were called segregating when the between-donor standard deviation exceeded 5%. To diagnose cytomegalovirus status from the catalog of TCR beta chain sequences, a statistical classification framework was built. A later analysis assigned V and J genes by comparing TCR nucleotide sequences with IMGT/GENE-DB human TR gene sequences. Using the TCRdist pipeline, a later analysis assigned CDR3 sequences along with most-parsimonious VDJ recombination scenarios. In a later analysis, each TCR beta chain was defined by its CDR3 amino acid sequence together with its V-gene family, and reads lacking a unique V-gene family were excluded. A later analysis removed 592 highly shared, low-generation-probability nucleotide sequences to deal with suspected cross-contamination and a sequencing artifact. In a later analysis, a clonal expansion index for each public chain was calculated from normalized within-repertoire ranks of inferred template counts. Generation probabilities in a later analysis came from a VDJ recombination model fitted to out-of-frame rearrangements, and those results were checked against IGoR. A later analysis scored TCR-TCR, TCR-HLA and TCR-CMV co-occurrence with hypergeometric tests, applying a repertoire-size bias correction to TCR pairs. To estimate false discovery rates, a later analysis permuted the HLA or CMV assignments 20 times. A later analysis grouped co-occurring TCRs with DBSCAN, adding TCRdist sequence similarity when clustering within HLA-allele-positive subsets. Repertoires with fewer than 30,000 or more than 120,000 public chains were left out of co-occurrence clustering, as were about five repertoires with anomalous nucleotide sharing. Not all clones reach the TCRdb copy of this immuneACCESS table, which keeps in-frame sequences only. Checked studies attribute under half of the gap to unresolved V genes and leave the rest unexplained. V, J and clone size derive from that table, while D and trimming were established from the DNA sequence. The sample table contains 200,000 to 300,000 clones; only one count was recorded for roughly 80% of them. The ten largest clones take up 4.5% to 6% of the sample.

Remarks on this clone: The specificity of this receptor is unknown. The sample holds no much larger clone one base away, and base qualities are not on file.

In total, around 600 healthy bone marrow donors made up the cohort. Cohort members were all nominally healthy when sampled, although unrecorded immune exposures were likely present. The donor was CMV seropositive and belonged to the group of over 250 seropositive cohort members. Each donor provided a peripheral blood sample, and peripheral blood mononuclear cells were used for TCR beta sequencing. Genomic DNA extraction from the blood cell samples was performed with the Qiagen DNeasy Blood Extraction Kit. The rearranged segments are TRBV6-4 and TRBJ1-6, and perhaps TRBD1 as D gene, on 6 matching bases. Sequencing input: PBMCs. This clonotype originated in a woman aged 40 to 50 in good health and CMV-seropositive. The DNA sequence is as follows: TGTGCCAGCAGCGTAAAGTATGGGGGGGCGGCCCTCCACTTT. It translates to CASSVKYGGAALHF.